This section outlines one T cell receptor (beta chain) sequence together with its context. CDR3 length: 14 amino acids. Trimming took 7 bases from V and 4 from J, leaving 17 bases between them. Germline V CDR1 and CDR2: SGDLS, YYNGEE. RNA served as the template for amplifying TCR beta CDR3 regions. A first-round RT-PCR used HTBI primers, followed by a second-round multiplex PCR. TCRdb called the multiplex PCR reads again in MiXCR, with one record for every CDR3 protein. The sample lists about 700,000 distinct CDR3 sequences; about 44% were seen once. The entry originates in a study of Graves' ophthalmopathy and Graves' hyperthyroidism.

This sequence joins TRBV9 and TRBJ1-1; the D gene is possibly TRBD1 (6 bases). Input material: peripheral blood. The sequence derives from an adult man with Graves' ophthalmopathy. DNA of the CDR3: TGTGCCAGCTCGGGGGGCCGGGGGGGCACTGAAGCTTTCTTT. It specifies CASSGGRGGTEAFF.